This T cell receptor beta chain appears in the sequencing data of a study of blood T cell repertoires in COVID-19. Germline V lookup: CDR1 GTSNPN, CDR2 SVGIG (reference sequence). V was clipped by 0 bases and J by 4 bases, with 12 bases between them. This CDR3 region has 14 residues. Repertoires were generated with immunoSEQ multiplex PCR, while TCRdb's copy carries only in-frame clones and drops some. This table has under 150,000 clones, about 86% appearing once. The chain couples TRBV30 to TRBJ1-1; possibly TRBD1 for D (6 bases). The clonotype originates from a woman in her 40s with acute or convalescent COVID-19. Material: peripheral blood. CDR3 residues: CAWSVYRDSTEAFF. The CDR3, as DNA: TGTGCCTGGAGTGTATACAGGGATTCCACTGAAGCTTTCTTT.